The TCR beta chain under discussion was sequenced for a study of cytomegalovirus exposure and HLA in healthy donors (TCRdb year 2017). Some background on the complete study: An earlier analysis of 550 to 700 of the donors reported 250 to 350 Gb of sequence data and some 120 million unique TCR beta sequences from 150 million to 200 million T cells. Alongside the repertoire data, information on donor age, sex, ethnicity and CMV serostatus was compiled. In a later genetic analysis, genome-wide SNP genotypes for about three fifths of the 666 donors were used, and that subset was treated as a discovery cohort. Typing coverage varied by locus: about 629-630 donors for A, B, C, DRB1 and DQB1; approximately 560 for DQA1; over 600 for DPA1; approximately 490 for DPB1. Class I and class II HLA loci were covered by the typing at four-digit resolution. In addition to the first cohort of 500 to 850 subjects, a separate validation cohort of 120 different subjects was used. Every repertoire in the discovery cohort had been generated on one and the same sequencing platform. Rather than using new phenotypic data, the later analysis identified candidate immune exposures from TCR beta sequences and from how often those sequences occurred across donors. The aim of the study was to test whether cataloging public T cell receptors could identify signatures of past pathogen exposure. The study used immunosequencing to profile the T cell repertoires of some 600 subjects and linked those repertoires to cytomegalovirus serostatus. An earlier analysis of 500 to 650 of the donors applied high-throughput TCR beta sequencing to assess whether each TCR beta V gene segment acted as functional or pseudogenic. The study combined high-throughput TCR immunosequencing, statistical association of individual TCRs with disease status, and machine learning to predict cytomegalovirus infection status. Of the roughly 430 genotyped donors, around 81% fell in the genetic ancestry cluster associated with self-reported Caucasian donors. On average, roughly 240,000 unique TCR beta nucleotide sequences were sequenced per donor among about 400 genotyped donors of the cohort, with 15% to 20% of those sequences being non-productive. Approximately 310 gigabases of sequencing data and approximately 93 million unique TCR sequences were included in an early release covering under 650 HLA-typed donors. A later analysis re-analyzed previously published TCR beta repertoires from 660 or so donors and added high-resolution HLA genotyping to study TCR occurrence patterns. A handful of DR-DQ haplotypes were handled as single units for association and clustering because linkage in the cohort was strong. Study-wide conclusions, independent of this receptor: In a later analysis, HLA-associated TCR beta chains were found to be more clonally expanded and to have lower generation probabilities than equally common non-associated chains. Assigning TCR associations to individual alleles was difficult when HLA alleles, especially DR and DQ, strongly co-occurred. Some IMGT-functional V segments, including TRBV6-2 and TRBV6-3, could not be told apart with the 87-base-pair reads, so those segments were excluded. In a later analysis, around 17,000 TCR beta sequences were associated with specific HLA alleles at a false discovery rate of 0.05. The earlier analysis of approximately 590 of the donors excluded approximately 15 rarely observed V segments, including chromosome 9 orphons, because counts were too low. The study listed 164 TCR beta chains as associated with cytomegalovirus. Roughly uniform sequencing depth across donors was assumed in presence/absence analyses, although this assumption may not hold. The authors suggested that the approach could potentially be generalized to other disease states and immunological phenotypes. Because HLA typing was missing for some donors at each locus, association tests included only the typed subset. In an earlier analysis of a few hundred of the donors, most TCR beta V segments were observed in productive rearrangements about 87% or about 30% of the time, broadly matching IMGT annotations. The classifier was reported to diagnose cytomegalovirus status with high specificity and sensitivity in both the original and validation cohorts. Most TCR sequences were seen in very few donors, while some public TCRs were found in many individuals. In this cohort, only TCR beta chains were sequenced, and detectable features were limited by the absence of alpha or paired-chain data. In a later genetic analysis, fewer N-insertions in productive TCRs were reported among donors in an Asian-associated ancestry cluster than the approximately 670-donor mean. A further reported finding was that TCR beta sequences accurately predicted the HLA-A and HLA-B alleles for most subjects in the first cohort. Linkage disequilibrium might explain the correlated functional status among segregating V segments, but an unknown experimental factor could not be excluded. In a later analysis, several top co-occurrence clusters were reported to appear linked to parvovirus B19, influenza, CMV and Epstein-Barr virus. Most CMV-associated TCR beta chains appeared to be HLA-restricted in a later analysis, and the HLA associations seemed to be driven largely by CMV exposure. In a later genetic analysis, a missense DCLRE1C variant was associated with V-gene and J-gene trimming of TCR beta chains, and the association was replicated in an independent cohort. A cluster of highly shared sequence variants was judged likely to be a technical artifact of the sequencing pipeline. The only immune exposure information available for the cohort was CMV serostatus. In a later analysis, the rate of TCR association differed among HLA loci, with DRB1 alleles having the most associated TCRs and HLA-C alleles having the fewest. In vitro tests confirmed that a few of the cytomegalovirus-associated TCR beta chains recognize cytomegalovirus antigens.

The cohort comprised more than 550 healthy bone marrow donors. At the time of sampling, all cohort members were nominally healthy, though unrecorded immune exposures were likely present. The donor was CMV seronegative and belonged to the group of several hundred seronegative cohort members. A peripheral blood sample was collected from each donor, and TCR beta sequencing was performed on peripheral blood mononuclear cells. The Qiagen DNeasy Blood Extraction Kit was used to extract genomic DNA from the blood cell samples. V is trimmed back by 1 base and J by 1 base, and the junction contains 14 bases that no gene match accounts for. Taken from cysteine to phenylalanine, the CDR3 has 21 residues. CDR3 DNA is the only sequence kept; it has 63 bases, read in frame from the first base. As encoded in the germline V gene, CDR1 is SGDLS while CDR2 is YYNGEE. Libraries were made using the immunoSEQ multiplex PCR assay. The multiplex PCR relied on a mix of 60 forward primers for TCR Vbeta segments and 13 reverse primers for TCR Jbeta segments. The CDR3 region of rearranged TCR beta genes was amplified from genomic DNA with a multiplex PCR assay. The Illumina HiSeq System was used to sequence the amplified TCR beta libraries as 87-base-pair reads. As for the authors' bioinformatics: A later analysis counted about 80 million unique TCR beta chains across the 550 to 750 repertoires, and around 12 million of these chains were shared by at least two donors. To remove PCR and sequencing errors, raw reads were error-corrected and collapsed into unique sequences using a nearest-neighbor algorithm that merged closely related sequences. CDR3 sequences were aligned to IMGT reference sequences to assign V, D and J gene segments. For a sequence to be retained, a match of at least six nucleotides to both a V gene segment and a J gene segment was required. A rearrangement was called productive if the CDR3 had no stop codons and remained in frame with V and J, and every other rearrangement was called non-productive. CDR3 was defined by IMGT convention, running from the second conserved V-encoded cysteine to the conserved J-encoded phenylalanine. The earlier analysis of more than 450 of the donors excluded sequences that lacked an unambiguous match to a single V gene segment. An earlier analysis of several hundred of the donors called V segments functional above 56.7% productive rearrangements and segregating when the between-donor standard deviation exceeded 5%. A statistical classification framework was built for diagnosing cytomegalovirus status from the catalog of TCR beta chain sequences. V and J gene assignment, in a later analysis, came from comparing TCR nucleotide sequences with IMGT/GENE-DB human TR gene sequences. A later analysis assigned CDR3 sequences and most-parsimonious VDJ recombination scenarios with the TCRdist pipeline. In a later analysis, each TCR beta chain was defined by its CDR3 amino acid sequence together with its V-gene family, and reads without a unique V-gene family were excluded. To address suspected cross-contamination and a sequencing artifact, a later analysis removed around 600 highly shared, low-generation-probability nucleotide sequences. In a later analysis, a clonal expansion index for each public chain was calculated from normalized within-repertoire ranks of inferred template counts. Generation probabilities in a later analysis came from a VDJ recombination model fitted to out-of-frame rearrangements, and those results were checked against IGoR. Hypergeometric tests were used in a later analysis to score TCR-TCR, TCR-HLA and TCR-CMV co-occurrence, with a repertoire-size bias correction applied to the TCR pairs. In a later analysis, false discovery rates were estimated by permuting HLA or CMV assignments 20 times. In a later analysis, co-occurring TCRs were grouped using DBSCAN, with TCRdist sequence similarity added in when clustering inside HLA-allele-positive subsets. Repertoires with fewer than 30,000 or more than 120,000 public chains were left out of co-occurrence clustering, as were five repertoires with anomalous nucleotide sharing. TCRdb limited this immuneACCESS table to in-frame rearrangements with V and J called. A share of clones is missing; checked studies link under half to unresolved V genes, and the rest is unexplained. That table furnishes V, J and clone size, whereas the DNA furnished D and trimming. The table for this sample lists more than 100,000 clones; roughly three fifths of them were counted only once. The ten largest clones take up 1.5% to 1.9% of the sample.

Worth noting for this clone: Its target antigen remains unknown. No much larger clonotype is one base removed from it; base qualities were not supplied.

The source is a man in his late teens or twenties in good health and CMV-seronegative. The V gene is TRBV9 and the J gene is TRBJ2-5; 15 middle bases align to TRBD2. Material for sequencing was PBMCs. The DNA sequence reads TGTGCCAGCAGCGTACCTTTCACCGGGACTAGCGGGGGGCCCATCCAAGAGACCCAGTACTTC. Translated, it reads CASSVPFTGTSGGPIQETQYF.